A few counts support the clone carrying this T cell receptor beta chain. Its antigen remains unidentified. The sample belongs to a study of T cell responses to AZD1222 COVID-19 vaccine. Study-wide points: Within unmutated variant regions lay the reported targets of nearly half of spike-specific TCRs. CD4 TCRs associated with vaccination spanned spike, dominating at 160-218 and 743-854. Breadth and depth of Spike-specific TCRs rose after two AZD1222 doses.

Produced via immunoSEQ multiplex PCR; TCRdb's table is partial and in-frame only. This table holds 150,000 to 170,000 clones, 70% to 90% found once. The source is an adult in good health. Material: peripheral blood, obtained on day 0 of MenACWY control vaccination.

The DNA of the CDR3 is TGTGCCAGCAGCTCCAGGACGAGGAAAAACACTGAAGCTTTCTTT. It specifies CASSSRTRKNTEAFF. The V and J genes are TRBV7-6 and TRBJ1-1; D ambiguous. Germline lookup yields CDR1 SGHVS and CDR2 FNYEAQ. The CDR3 length is 15 residues. V lost 4 bases and J 2 bases, leaving 14 bases between the germline ends.